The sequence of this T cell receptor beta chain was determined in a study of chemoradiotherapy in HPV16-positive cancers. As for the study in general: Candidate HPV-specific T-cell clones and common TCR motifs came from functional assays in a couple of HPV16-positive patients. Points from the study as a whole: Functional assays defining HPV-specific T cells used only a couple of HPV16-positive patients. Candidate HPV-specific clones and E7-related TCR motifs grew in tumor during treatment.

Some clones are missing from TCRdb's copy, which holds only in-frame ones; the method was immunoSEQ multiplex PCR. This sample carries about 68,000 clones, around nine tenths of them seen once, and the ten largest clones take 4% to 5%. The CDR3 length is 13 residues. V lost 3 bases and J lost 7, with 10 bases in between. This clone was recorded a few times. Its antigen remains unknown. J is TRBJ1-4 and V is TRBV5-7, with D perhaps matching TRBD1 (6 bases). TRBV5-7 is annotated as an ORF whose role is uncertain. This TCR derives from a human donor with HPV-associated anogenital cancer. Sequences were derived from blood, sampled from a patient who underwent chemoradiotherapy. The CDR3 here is CASSSTGLEKLFF. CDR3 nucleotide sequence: TGTGCCAGCAGCTCGACAGGCCTTGAAAAACTGTTTTTT.